This TCR beta chain was identified during a study of T cell responses to AZD1222 COVID-19 vaccine. The study, taken as a whole, reports: Compared with day 0, the breadth and depth of the Spike-specific TCR repertoire rose significantly after two doses of AZD1222.

Comment on this clone: Its antigen is not identified.

Profiled with immunoSEQ multiplex PCR; TCRdb holds only in-frame clones, not every one. The table has roughly 87,000 clones, about 88% seen once. CDR3 size: 15 residues. CDR1 and CDR2 (germline): MNHEY, SVGAGI. Trimming pared 3 bases from V and 3 bases from J, leaving 12 bases between. This rearrangement joins TRBV6-5 to TRBJ2-1; D is possibly TRBD2 (6 bases). The sequenced sample was peripheral blood, obtained 28 days after the second AZD1222 dose. The TCR sequence derives from an adult who received the AZD1222 COVID-19 vaccine. The chain's CDR3 is CASSYEGRSYNEQFF. CDR3 DNA: TGTGCCAGCAGTTATGAGGGGAGGAGCTACAATGAGCAGTTCTTC.